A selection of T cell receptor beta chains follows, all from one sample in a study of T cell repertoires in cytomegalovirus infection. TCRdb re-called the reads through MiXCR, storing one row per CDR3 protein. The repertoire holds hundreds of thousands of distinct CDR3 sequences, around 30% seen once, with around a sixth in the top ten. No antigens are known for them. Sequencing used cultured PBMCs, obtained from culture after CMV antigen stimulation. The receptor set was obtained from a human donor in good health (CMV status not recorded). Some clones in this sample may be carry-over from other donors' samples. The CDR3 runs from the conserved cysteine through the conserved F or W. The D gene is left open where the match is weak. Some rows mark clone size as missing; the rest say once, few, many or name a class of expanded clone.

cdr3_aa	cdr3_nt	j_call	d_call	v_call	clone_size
CASSQESYNSPLHF	TGTGCCAGCAGCCAAGAATCTTATAATTCACCCCTCCACTTT	TRBJ1-6	NA	TRBV4-2	few
CASSFGGGRRRYYTDTQYF	TGTGCCAGCAGCTTTGGGGGAGGAAGGCGGAGATACTACACAGATACGCAGTATTTT	TRBJ2-3	NA	TRBV7-8	NA
CASSWSPGRSNEQFF	TGTGCCAGCAGCTGGTCTCCGGGGAGGAGTAATGAGCAGTTCTTC	TRBJ2-1	NA	TRBV7-6	NA
CSASDTPNRGELFF	TGCAGTGCTAGTGACACCCCGAATCGAGGGGAGCTGTTTTTT	TRBJ2-2	NA	TRBV20-1	few
CASSLFPNEAETQYF	TGTGCCAGCAGCTTATTCCCTAACGAGGCAGAGACCCAGTACTTC	TRBJ2-5	NA	TRBV7-6	NA
CASSLLRGRGDTEAFF	TGTGCCAGCAGTTTACTCAGGGGGCGAGGGGACACTGAAGCTTTCTTT	TRBJ1-1	TRBD1	TRBV28	few
CSAPRGGVSTDTQYF	TGCAGTGCCCCTAGAGGGGGGGTGAGCACAGATACGCAGTATTTT	TRBJ2-3	NA	TRBV20-1	once
CASSLAAGFGEQYF	TGTGCCAGCAGCTTAGCCGCGGGGTTTGGCGAGCAGTACTTC	TRBJ2-7	NA	TRBV7-9	few
CASSQSLGEQFF	TGTGCCAGCTCCCAGAGCTTAGGTGAGCAGTTCTTC	TRBJ2-1	NA	TRBV27	NA
CATKLDRDGQPQHF	TGTGCCACCAAGTTAGACAGGGACGGTCAGCCCCAGCATTTT	TRBJ1-5	TRBD1	TRBV10-3	NA
CASSFRDGTQYF	TGTGCCAGCAGCTTTAGGGACGGGACCCAGTACTTC	TRBJ2-5	NA	TRBV7-2	many
CASSQETGGLTNTEAFF	TGCGCCAGCAGCCAAGAGACAGGGGGCCTGACGAACACTGAAGCTTTCTTT	TRBJ1-1	TRBD1	TRBV4-3	few
CASGKPQGPYYEQYF	TGTGCTAGTGGTAAGCCCCAGGGCCCATACTACGAGCAGTACTTC	TRBJ2-7	NA	TRBV12-5	NA
CASSSNRRETQYF	TGTGCCAGCAGTTCAAACAGAAGAGAGACCCAGTACTTC	TRBJ2-5	NA	TRBV28	NA
CASSWTGAMDQPQHF	TGTGCCAGCAGCTGGACAGGGGCGATGGATCAGCCCCAGCATTTT	TRBJ1-5	TRBD1	TRBV12-3/TRBV12-4	few
CASSDRDRSQPQHF	TGCGCCAGCAGCGACCGGGACAGGTCACAGCCCCAGCATTTT	TRBJ1-5	TRBD1	TRBV23-1	few
CASSLVGTSGAHTEQYF	TGTGCCAGCAGCTTAGTAGGGACTAGCGGGGCCCATACTGAGCAGTACTTC	TRBJ2-7	TRBD2	TRBV7-2	many
CASSPRTVLNEQFF	TGTGCCAGCTCACCCCGGACAGTGCTCAATGAGCAGTTCTTC	TRBJ2-1	NA	TRBV18	few
CSARLGVSGYNEQFF	TGCAGTGCTAGACTAGGGGTCTCGGGCTACAATGAGCAGTTCTTC	TRBJ2-1	NA	TRBV20-1	few
CASSQGGGANTEAFF	TGCGCCAGCAGCCAAGGGGGGGGCGCGAACACTGAAGCTTTCTTT	TRBJ1-1	NA	TRBV4-1	NA
CASSLHETNEKLFF	TGTGCCAGCAGCTTACATGAAACTAATGAAAAACTGTTTTTT	TRBJ1-4	NA	TRBV7-6	NA
CASRDSPSNEKLFF	TGTGCCAGCAGGGACAGCCCTTCTAATGAAAAACTGTTTTTT	TRBJ1-4	NA	TRBV2	NA
CASSYRTGYGYTF	TGTGCCAGCAGTTACCGGACAGGCTATGGCTACACCTTC	TRBJ1-2	TRBD1	TRBV28	NA
CASSYGDRGMTDTQYF	TGTGCCAGCAGCTACGGGGACAGGGGGATGACAGATACGCAGTATTTT	TRBJ2-3	TRBD1	TRBV7-9	few
CASSLGSLAGNEQFF	TGTGCCAGCAGCTTAGGTAGCTTAGCGGGTAATGAGCAGTTCTTC	TRBJ2-1	TRBD2	TRBV7-8	many
CASSPRWGAAGEKLFF	TGTGCCAGCAGCCCAAGGTGGGGGGCGGCAGGTGAAAAACTGTTTTTT	TRBJ1-4	NA	TRBV7-8	few
CASSLGVPGNTIYF	TGTGCCAGCAGCTTAGGGGTTCCTGGAAACACCATATATTTT	TRBJ1-3	NA	TRBV7-2	many